Listed here are 29 T cell receptor beta chains from one sample, sequenced in a study of Ad26.COV2.S vaccination and SARS-CoV-2 variants. Profiled with immunoSEQ multiplex PCR; TCRdb holds only in-frame clones, not every one. This table holds roughly 350,000 clones, about nine tenths found once. Treatment of the sample: some 19 received Ad26.COV2.S at low or high dose, single or two shots; roughly five received placebo; per-sample allocation not given. The samples date from day 63 after the first vaccine or placebo injection. This specimen was peripheral blood, taken in a trial of Ad26.COV2.S vaccine versus placebo. The receptors were gathered from a person aged 18-65 years who received the Ad26.COV2.S COVID-19 vaccine or a placebo.

The genes are TRBV6-2 or TRBV6-3 and TRBJ1-6; 8 bases fit TRBD1. The germline CDR1 and CDR2 sequences are MNHEY and SVGEGT. This CDR3 has 14 residues. Trimming removed 1 base from V and 10 bases from J; junction bases left unmatched: 3. CDR3 loop: CASSYLGQASPLHF. CDR3 in DNA: TGTGCCAGCAGTTACTTGGGACAGGCCTCACCCCTCCACTTT.

The V and J genes are TRBV9 and TRBJ1-1; D is unclear. V was shortened by 2 bases and J by 4 bases, with 12 bases between the two germline ends. This CDR3 has 14 residues. The germline gives CDR1 SGDLS, CDR2 YYNGEE. This chain's CDR3 is CASSVGPGLTEAFF. Written as DNA, the CDR3 is TGTGCCAGCAGCGTGGGCCCAGGTCTCACTGAAGCTTTCTTT.

The chain joins TRBV19 to TRBJ2-7, with 9 bases fitting TRBD1. This CDR3 has 15 amino acids. Germline CDR1 LNHDA, CDR2 SQIVND (reference sequence). J was trimmed by 1 base and V by 3 bases; bases with no gene match: 4. The CDR3 nucleotides are TGTGCCAGTAGTATTGGACAGGGGCAATCCTACGAGCAGTACTTC. As protein: CASSIGQGQSYEQYF.

The J gene is TRBJ1-2, the V gene TRBV6-5; D might be TRBD1 (5 bases). The CDR3 runs 15 residues. Trimming stripped 0 bases from V and 5 bases from J, with 13 bases between. Germline CDR1 and CDR2: MNHEY and SVGAGI. CDR3 residues: CASSYSSDRRYGYTF. The CDR3 region has the DNA TGTGCCAGCAGTTACTCGAGTGACAGACGGTATGGCTACACCTTC.

This clone has just one count. The chain carries TRBV19 and TRBJ1-2, with a tentative D call TRBD1 (6 bases). Germline-derived CDR1 and CDR2 are LNHDA and SQIVND (reference sequence). The CDR3 runs 13 residues. V was clipped by 5 bases and J by 7 bases, with 14 bases between them. CDR3 nucleotide sequence: TGTGCCAGTAGTCAACAGGGTTTCCGTGGCTACACCTTC. It encodes CASSQQGFRGYTF.

DNA for the CDR3: TGCGCCAGCAGCCAAGATCCAAGGATTCCGTCTGAAGCTTTCTTT. Protein sequence: CASSQDPRIPSEAFF. This sequence joins TRBV4-3 and TRBJ1-1; D uncertain. The CDR3 loop spans 15 amino acids. Trimming shortened V by 0 bases and J by 6 bases, and 14 bases separated the two germline ends. CDR1 is LGHNA, CDR2 YSLEER, per germline.

CDR3 loop: CASSPISGGPYEQYF. DNA for the CDR3: TGTGCCAGCAGCCCTATCAGCGGGGGGCCCTACGAGCAGTACTTC. The chain has TRBV27 and TRBJ2-7; 9 positions agree with TRBD2. With V trimmed by 6 bases and J by 2 bases, 8 bases remained unmatched. Germline V gene lookup returns CDR1 MNHEY and CDR2 SMNVEV (reference sequence). CDR3 length equals 15 residues.

The chain has TRBV19 and TRBJ1-5, with D possibly matching TRBD1 (6 bases). The CDR3 length is 13 residues. Germline V gene data show CDR1 as LNHDA and CDR2 as SQIVND (reference sequence). The ends were cut back, 11 bases at V and 0 bases at J, with 11 bases in the middle. The CDR3 sequence: CASGGRSNQPQHF. CDR3 bases: TGTGCCTCGGGGGGGCGTAGCAATCAGCCCCAGCATTTT.

The chain has TRBV6-5 and TRBJ2-2, with D tentatively TRBD1 (5 bases). The CDR3 consists of 15 residues. From germline, CDR1 is MNHEY and CDR2 SVGAGI. The V and J ends lost 5 bases and 4 bases respectively, with 14 bases between them. CDR3 loop: CASSLQGFGTGELFF. The CDR3 bases are TGTGCCAGCAGTCTCCAGGGTTTCGGCACCGGGGAGCTGTTTTTT.

The V gene is TRBV14, the J gene TRBJ2-6; D is possibly TRBD1 (6 bases). Trimming cost V 6 bases and J 3 bases, with 15 bases left between them. CDR1 is SGHDN and CDR2 is FVKESK in the germline V gene. This CDR3 region has 16 residues. Here the CDR3 reads CASSPTTGLGANVLTF. Written as DNA, the CDR3 is TGTGCCAGCAGTCCGACTACAGGGCTTGGGGCCAACGTCCTGACTTTC.

The chain carries TRBV12-3 or TRBV12-4 and TRBJ2-5, with TRBD1 identical over 8 bases. The CDR3 sequence is 13 residues long. V shed 8 bases and J 4 bases; nucleotides not matched to a gene: 6. CDR3 region: CASGRGRRETQYF. CDR3 DNA: TGTGCCAGCGGCAGGGGGCGTCGAGAGACCCAGTACTTC.

The chain uses TRBV18 and TRBJ1-1; D possibly corresponds to TRBD1 (6 bases). The CDR3 contains 18 residues. Trimming removed 3 bases at V and 1 base at J, with 21 bases between. Germline V CDR1 and CDR2: KGHSH, LQKENI. CDR3 in DNA: TGTGCCAGCTCACCCCAGGGGCACGGGGGGGGCCGGAACACTGAAGCTTTCTTT. Its protein product is CASSPQGHGGGRNTEAFF.

The chain is built from TRBV5-1 and TRBJ1-3; 9 nucleotides match TRBD1. V was clipped by 5 bases and J by 4 bases; unmatched bases: 4. CDR1 is SGHRS, CDR2 YFSETQ, per germline. The CDR3 is made up of 14 amino acids. CDR3 coding DNA: TGCGCCAGCAGACAGGGGGCGGAGGGAAACACCATATATTTT. This codes for CASRQGAEGNTIYF. Together with reference TRBV5-1 and TRBJ1-3, the CDR3 gives the full variable domain: KAGVTQTPRYLIKTRGQQVTLSCSPISGHRSVSWYQQTPGQGLQFLFEYFSETQRNKGNFPGRFSGRQFSNSRSEMNVSTLELGDSALYLCASRQGAEGNTIYFGEGSWLTVV.

This chain links TRBV19 with TRBJ2-3; unclear D gene. V was trimmed by 6 bases and J by 2 bases, leaving 12 bases between them. Germline V gene sequence: CDR1 LNHDA, CDR2 SQIVND (reference sequence). The CDR3 covers 14 residues. CDR3: CASSLPAVTDTQYF. In nucleotides, the CDR3 is TGTGCCAGTAGCCTCCCTGCCGTCACAGATACGCAGTATTTT.

The rearrangement links TRBV2 to TRBJ2-7; D is possibly TRBD1 (6 bases). Looked up from germline, CDR1 is SNHLY and CDR2 is FYNNEI. This CDR3 is built from 14 residues. Trimming pared 4 bases from V and 2 bases from J, leaving 12 bases between. CDR3 amino acids: CASSADRTTYEQYF. The CDR3 nucleotides are TGTGCCAGCAGTGCCGACAGGACAACCTACGAGCAGTACTTC.

V and J are TRBV4-1 and TRBJ2-7, with 11 bases aligning to TRBD2. This CDR3 comprises 18 residues. Germline-derived CDR1 and CDR2 are MGHRA and YSYEKL. V shed 1 base, J shed 3 bases, and the junction held 11 bases outside the gene matches. The DNA of the CDR3 is TGCGCCAGCAGCCAAGGAGGGCTAGCGGGGGGCAACCTCTACGAGCAGTACTTC. Encoded protein: CASSQGGLAGGNLYEQYF.

The genes are TRBV3-1 (or the pseudogene TRBV3-2) and TRBJ2-2; D is unclear. CDR3 size: 11 residues. V lost 8 bases, J lost 3 bases, and 4 bases lay in between. From germline, CDR1 is LGHDT and CDR2 YNNKEL (reference sequence). CDR3 coding DNA: TGTGCCAGCCGTCACACCGGGGAGCTGTTTTTT. Protein sequence: CASRHTGELFF.

The chain links TRBV11-3 to TRBJ2-5; D ambiguous. This CDR3 is built from 13 residues. CDR1 and CDR2 from the germline V gene are SGHNT and YENEEA. V lost 5 bases and J lost 1, with 8 bases in between. The CDR3 region is CASSRSSQETQYF. CDR3 in DNA: TGTGCCAGCAGCCGTAGCAGCCAAGAGACCCAGTACTTC. Combining the CDR3 with reference TRBV11-3 and TRBJ2-5 gives the whole variable domain EAGVVQSPRYKIIEKKQPVAFWCNPISGHNTLYWYLQNLGQGPELLIRYENEEAVDDSQLPKDRFSAERLKGVDSTLKIQPAELGDSAVYLCASSRSSQETQYFGPGTRLLVL.

On this clone itself: The junction does not match germline at one end; this may be a read error. The chain couples TRBV2 to TRBJ2-7; D is undetermined. Germline V gene sequence: CDR1 SNHLY, CDR2 FYNNEI. The CDR3 spans 13 residues. This CDR3 reads CASSDGRSPSEDF. CDR3 nucleotides: TGTGCCAGCAGTGACGGCAGGTCCCCGAGTGAGGACTTC. The complete variable domain, with remaining parts taken from reference TRBV2 and TRBJ2-7, reads EPEVTQTPSHQVTQMGQEVILRCVPISNHLYFYWYRQILGQKVEFLVSFYNNEISEKSEIFDDQFSVERPDGSNFTLKIRSTKLEDSAMYFCASSDGRSPSEDFGPGTRLTVT.

V usage is TRBV14 and J usage is TRBJ2-5, with TRBD2 matching over 8 bases. This CDR3 comprises 16 residues. CDR1 SGHDN and CDR2 FVKESK come from the germline V gene. The trim removed 2 bases at V and 4 bases at J, leaving 9 bases unmatched. This CDR3 is CASSQLLAGGRETQYF. In nucleotides, the CDR3 is TGTGCCAGCAGCCAACTTTTGGCGGGGGGAAGAGAGACCCAGTACTTC.

This clone has just one count. The V and J genes are TRBV7-2 and TRBJ2-7, with D perhaps being TRBD1 or TRBD2 (6 bases each). V was cut by 3 bases and J by 5 bases, with 14 bases left in between. This CDR3 is 14 amino acids long. CDR1 SGHTA and CDR2 FQGNSA come from the germline V gene. CDR3 sequence reads: CASSFGGGGNEQYF. The CDR3 coding sequence is TGTGCCAGCAGCTTCGGAGGGGGAGGTAACGAGCAGTACTTC.

This clone appeared once. J is TRBJ2-3 and V is TRBV29-1; 7 positions agree with TRBD2. CDR1 and CDR2 from the germline V gene are SQVTM and ANQGSEA. The CDR3 covers 14 residues. Unmatched junction bases numbered 7, after V lost 5 bases and J lost 2 bases. The CDR3, as DNA: TGCAGCGTTCCAAGACTAGCATCCACAGATACGCAGTATTTT. It codes for CSVPRLASTDTQYF.

This chain links TRBV5-1 with TRBJ1-1; 9 bases line up with TRBD1. Germline CDR1 SGHRS, CDR2 YFSETQ. With V trimmed by 6 bases and J by 4 bases, 10 bases remained unmatched. The CDR3 consists of 15 residues. DNA of the CDR3: TGCGCCAGCAAAAACCGGACAGGGGTTAGCACTGAAGCTTTCTTT. Translation gives CASKNRTGVSTEAFF. Full variable domain (missing parts from reference TRBV5-1 and TRBJ1-1): KAGVTQTPRYLIKTRGQQVTLSCSPISGHRSVSWYQQTPGQGLQFLFEYFSETQRNKGNFPGRFSGRQFSNSRSEMNVSTLELGDSALYLCASKNRTGVSTEAFFGQGTRLTVV.

A single count supports this clone. The J gene is TRBJ2-7, the V gene TRBV4-2; 7 positions agree with TRBD1. From germline, CDR1 is LGHNA and CDR2 YNFKEQ. This CDR3 has 14 amino acids. J gave up 4 bases and V 0 bases, and 3 bases lay outside the gene matches. CDR3 bases: TGTGCCAGCAGCCAAGATGGCAGGGGGTACGAGCAGTACTTC. Its protein is CASSQDGRGYEQYF.

This chain joins TRBV6-1 and TRBJ2-1; 15 bases are shared with TRBD2. Germline V lookup: CDR1 MNHNS, CDR2 SASEGT. V was clipped by 4 bases and J by 10 bases; unmatched bases: 8. CDR3 size: 16 residues. CDR3 bases: TGTGCCAGCAGTGCGGGACTAGCGGGGGGCATCCGAGAGCAGTTCTTC. It translates to CASSAGLAGGIREQFF.

CDR3 DNA: TGTGCCAGCAGCTTATCGACAGGCTTACGCAATCAGCCCCAGCATTTT. It specifies CASSLSTGLRNQPQHF. V gene TRBV7-6 combines with J gene TRBJ1-5; possibly TRBD1 for D (6 bases). V was pared by 2 bases and J by 2 bases, with 13 bases between. There are 16 residues in the CDR3. Looked up from germline, CDR1 is SGHVS and CDR2 is FNYEAQ.

The chain recombines TRBV7-3 with TRBJ2-5; no reliable D call. V dropped 5 bases and J dropped 6 bases, with 13 bases sitting between them. CDR3 length: 13 residues. The germline V gene has CDR1 SGHTA and CDR2 FQGTGA. CDR3 region: CASSPSLGKTQYF. In DNA, the CDR3 is TGTGCCAGCAGCCCGAGTCTTGGGAAGACCCAGTACTTC.

V usage is TRBV3-1 (or the pseudogene TRBV3-2) and J usage is TRBJ1-3; D uncertain. This CDR3 comprises 15 residues. Trimming stripped 4 bases from V and 1 base from J, with 11 bases between. CDR1 LGHDT and CDR2 YNNKEL come from the germline V gene (reference sequence). The CDR3: CASSRPSGSGNTIYF. The CDR3 DNA is TGTGCCAGCAGCCGCCCATCTGGTTCTGGAAACACCATATATTTT.

This rearrangement joins TRBV27 to TRBJ1-1, with 9 positions matching TRBD1. Germline CDR1 reads MNHEY; CDR2 reads SMNVEV (reference sequence). The CDR3 has 16 residues. V was clipped by 2 bases and J by 4 bases; unmatched bases: 8. Written as DNA, the CDR3 is TGTGCCAGCAGTTTACCGGGACAGGGTTCGGGCACTGAAGCTTTCTTT. Residues: CASSLPGQGSGTEAFF.